This T cell receptor beta chain was sequenced for a study of blood T cell repertoires in COVID-19. Study background: The United States, Italy and Spain provided the acute and convalescent COVID-19 samples.

The length of the CDR3 is 19 residues. Germline CDR1 is LGHNA and CDR2 is YNFKEQ. V was pared by 0 bases and J by 2 bases, with 11 bases of the junction left unmatched. Enrolment of Seattle patients took place during active infection, and they were followed longitudinally. Under the authors' procedure: From reference gene primer amplification, estimates of nucleated cell counts were derived. Sequencing was performed with immunoSEQ multiplex PCR; in TCRdb, only in-frame clones are kept and a portion is missing. V and J calls and clone size come straight from that table; D and trimming were deduced from the DNA. The sample yields 220,000 or so clones, around 86% seen once.

The receptor was derived from an elderly woman with COVID-19, enrolled during active disease. The V gene is TRBV4-2, the J gene TRBJ2-3; TRBD2 aligns across 10 bases. The sample was peripheral blood. CDR3 residues: CASSQDQGLAARHTDTQYF. CDR3 nucleotides: TGTGCCAGCAGCCAAGATCAAGGACTAGCGGCCAGACACACAGATACGCAGTATTTT.